This entry describes one T cell receptor beta chain. The data are from a study of blood T cell repertoires in COVID-19. The germline V gene encodes CDR1 MGHDK and CDR2 SYGVNS. The CDR3 has 11 amino acids. V gave up 11 bases and J gave up 9 bases, with 16 bases separating them. This table comes from immunoSEQ multiplex PCR, and its TCRdb copy is limited to in-frame clones, with some not included. The table shows approximately 260,000 clones, with about 80% occurring only once. Recruitment covered about 25 US areas and drew participants whose ages spanned roughly 18 to 100 years. Assignment of participants to cohorts was predicated upon participant-reported clinical history. Two negative PCRs, clearance, or symptom resolution had been documented for recovered Cohort 3 donors.

Source material: PBMCs or T cells enriched from blood (not recorded which). The chain is built from TRBV25-1 and TRBJ1-1; maybe TRBD1 (6 bases). This receptor was obtained from a middle-aged man who had recovered from COVID-19. The DNA for the CDR3 is TGTGCCGTCTTAGGGGGGGGGAAAGCTTTCTTT. The encoded protein is CAVLGGGKAFF. Based on the CDR3 plus reference TRBV25-1 and TRBJ1-1, the full variable domain is EADIYQTPRYLVIGTGKKITLECSQTMGHDKMYWYQQDPGMELHLIHYSYGVNSTEKGDLSSESTVSRIRTEHFPLTLESARPSHTSQYLCAVLGGGKAFFGQGTRLTVV.